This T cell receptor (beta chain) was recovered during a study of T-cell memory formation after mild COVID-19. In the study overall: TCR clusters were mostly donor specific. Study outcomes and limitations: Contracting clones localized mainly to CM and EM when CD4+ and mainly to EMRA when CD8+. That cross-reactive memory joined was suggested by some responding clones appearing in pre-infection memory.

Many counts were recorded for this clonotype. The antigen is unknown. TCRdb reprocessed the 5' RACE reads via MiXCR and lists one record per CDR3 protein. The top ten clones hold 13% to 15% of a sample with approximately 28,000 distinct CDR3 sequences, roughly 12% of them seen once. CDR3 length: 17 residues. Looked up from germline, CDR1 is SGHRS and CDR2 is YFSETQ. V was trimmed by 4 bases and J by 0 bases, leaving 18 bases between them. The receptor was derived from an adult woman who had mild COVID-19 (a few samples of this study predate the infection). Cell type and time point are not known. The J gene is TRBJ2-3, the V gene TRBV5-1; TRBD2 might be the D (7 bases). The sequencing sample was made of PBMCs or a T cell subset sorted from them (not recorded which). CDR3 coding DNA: TGCGCCAGCAGCCCCTCGAGGGGGGGGGTTAGCACAGATACGCAGTATTTT. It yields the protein CASSPSRGGVSTDTQYF.